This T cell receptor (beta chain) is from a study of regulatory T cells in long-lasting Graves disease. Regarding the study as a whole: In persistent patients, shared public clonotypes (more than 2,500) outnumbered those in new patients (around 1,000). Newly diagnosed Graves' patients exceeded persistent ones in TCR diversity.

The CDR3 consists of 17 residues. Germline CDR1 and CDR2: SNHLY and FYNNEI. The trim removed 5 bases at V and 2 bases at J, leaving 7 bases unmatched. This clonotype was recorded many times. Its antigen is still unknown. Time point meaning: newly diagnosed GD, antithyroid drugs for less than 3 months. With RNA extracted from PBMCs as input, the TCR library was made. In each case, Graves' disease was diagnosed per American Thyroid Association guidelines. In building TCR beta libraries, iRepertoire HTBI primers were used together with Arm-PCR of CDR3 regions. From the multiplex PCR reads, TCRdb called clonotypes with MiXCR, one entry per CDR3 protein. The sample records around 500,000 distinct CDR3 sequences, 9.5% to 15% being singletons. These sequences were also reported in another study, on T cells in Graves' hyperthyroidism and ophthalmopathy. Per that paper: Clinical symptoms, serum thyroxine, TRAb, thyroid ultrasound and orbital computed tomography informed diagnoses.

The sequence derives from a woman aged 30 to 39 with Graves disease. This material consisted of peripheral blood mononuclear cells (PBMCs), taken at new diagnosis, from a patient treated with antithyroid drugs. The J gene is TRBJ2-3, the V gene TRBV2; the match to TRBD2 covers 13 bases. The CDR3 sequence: CASSYAGLAGYTDTQYF. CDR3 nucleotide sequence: TGTGCCAGCAGTTACGCGGGACTAGCGGGATACACAGATACGCAGTATTTT. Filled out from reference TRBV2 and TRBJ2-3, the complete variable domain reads EPEVTQTPSHQVTQMGQEVILRCVPISNHLYFYWYRQILGQKVEFLVSFYNNEISEKSEIFDDQFSVERPDGSNFTLKIRSTKLEDSAMYFCASSYAGLAGYTDTQYFGPGTRLTVL.